The 25 T cell receptor beta chains below all came from one sample that was sequenced in a study of cytomegalovirus exposure and HLA in healthy donors. The method was immunoSEQ multiplex PCR; TCRdb's version includes in-frame clones alone and lacks a portion of them. The sample has roughly 90,000 clones; around 85% are singletons. Sequences were obtained from PBMCs. The source is a man between 18 and 35 years old in good health and CMV-seropositive.

This chain links TRBV29-1 with TRBJ2-1; 11 bases are shared with TRBD2. Germline V lookup: CDR1 SQVTM, CDR2 ANQGSEA. The ends lost 6 bases at V and 1 base at J; junction bases unmatched: 2. The CDR3 has 14 amino acids. This CDR3 reads CSVRLAGSYNEQFF. CDR3 DNA: TGCAGCGTAAGACTAGCGGGGTCCTACAATGAGCAGTTCTTC.

The V call is TRBV27, the J call TRBJ2-7; perhaps TRBD1 as D (5 bases). The CDR3 is 12 residues long. V was trimmed by 6 bases and J by 7 bases, leaving 13 bases between them. Germline V gene sequence: CDR1 MNHEY, CDR2 SMNVEV (reference sequence). The CDR3 region is CASRRPSGEQYV. For the CDR3, the DNA is TGTGCCAGCAGAAGGCCCTCAGGGGAGCAGTACGTC.

This clone occurred once. The V and J genes are TRBV25-1 and TRBJ2-1, with D perhaps matching TRBD1 (6 bases). CDR1 is MGHDK and CDR2 is SYGVNS in the germline V gene. With 2 bases removed from V and 7 bases from J, the gap between germline ends came to 15 bases. The CDR3 runs to 15 residues. CDR3 sequence (DNA): TGTGCCAGCAGTGAAATGGGGAAAGGGACAAATGAGCAGTTCTTC. Translating gives CASSEMGKGTNEQFF.

The V and J genes are TRBV13 and TRBJ2-1; D may be TRBD1 (6 bases). V was shortened by 5 bases and J by 4 bases, with 12 bases between the two germline ends. The CDR3 is made up of 14 amino acids. Germline CDR1 reads PRHDT; CDR2 reads FYEKMQ (reference sequence). The CDR3 reads CASSHGTRYNEQFF. The CDR3 bases are TGTGCCAGCAGCCACGGGACACGATACAATGAGCAGTTCTTC.

The genes are TRBV19 and TRBJ2-2; 7 bases match TRBD1. Germline assignment: CDR1 LNHDA and CDR2 SQIVND (reference sequence). This CDR3 is 13 amino acids long. J lost 6 bases, V lost 7 bases, and 5 bases had no gene match. The chain's CDR3 is CASMGTGAGELFF. The DNA of the CDR3 is TGTGCCAGTATGGGCACAGGGGCCGGGGAGCTGTTTTTT.

The chain joins TRBV28 to TRBJ2-7, with a possible D match to TRBD1 (6 bases). The CDR3 spans 13 residues. Looked up from germline, CDR1 is MDHEN and CDR2 is SYDVKM. Trimming left V 8 bases short and J 1 base short, with 12 bases between. The CDR3 is CASWGRLSYEQYF. In DNA form, the CDR3 reads TGTGCCAGCTGGGGGCGGTTATCCTACGAGCAGTACTTC.

The chain has TRBV28 and TRBJ1-5, with D possibly TRBD1 on 6 matching bases. The germline V gene encodes CDR1 MDHEN and CDR2 SYDVKM. The CDR3 covers 14 residues. V was shortened by 8 bases and J by 6 bases, with 17 bases between the two germline ends. This CDR3 reads CASVQQGVGQPQHF. The CDR3 DNA reads as TGTGCCAGCGTACAACAGGGAGTCGGTCAGCCCCAGCATTTT. The full variable domain, its missing parts supplied by reference TRBV28 and TRBJ1-5, is DVKVTQSSRYLVKRTGEKVFLECVQDMDHENMFWYRQDPGLGLRLIYFSYDVKMKEKGDIPEGYSVSREKKERFSLILESASTNQTSMYLCASVQQGVGQPQHFGDGTRLSIL.

The chain recombines TRBV13 with TRBJ1-5; 7 nucleotides align to TRBD1. CDR3 length: 16 residues. Losses at the gene ends were 0 bases for V and 6 bases for J; bases not matched to a gene: 8. Germline lookup yields CDR1 PRHDT and CDR2 FYEKMQ (reference sequence). CDR3 residues: CASSLGTTGLGQPQHF. CDR3 nucleotide sequence: TGTGCCAGCAGCTTAGGCACGACAGGGCTCGGTCAGCCCCAGCATTTT.

CDR3: CASSQVVGGPLGDTQYF. In nucleotides, the CDR3 is TGCGCCAGCAGCCAAGTGGTGGGAGGGCCATTAGGAGATACGCAGTATTTT. This rearrangement joins TRBV4-1 to TRBJ2-3, with TRBD2 identical over 7 bases. The CDR3 is made up of 17 amino acids. Germline CDR1 is MGHRA and CDR2 is YSYEKL. V shed 1 base and J 5 bases; nucleotides not matched to a gene: 12.

This rearrangement joins TRBV9 to TRBJ2-2; D unresolved. From germline, CDR1 is SGDLS and CDR2 YYNGEE. V lost 0 bases to trimming and J lost 10 bases, with 4 bases between them. CDR3 size: 11 residues. CDR3 DNA: TGTGCCAGCAGCGTAGGACAGGAGCTGTTTTTT. This translates into CASSVGQELFF.

This chain links TRBV7-7 with TRBJ2-1; TRBD2 matches 7 bases. V gave up 5 bases and J gave up 5 bases; unmatched junction bases: 9. The CDR3 is made up of 15 amino acids. Germline CDR1 SSHAT, CDR2 FNYEAQ (reference sequence). The CDR3 nucleotides are TGTGCCAGCAGCCCAACCACTAGCGCCAACAATGAGCAGTTCTTC. Translation: CASSPTTSANNEQFF.

The chain links TRBV10-3 to TRBJ2-1; 9 bases match TRBD1. V trimming: 6 bases; J trimming: 8 bases; junction bases outside the gene matches: 11. The CDR3 is made up of 15 amino acids. CDR1 ENHRY and CDR2 SYGVKD come from the germline V gene. The CDR3 sequence: CAISSDRGSEDEQFF. The CDR3 bases are TGTGCCATCAGCTCTGACAGGGGGAGTGAGGATGAGCAGTTCTTC.

The rearrangement joins TRBV11-3 to TRBJ2-7; 7 bases match TRBD1. The CDR3 has 17 residues. Trimming removed 5 bases from V and 6 bases from J; junction bases left unmatched: 19. Germline CDR1 reads SGHNT; CDR2 reads YENEEA. The CDR3 DNA reads TGTGCCAGCAGCATGAATACAGGGACAGTAGCTATCTCCGAGCAGTACTTC. Translation gives CASSMNTGTVAISEQYF.

The gene calls are TRBV6-1 and TRBJ1-2; D is unclear. CDR3 length: 13 amino acids. V gave up 0 bases and J gave up 8 bases, with 10 bases separating them. CDR1 and CDR2 from the germline V gene are MNHNS and SASEGT. CDR3 loop: CASSEAAEGGYTF. CDR3 bases: TGTGCCAGCAGTGAAGCGGCAGAGGGAGGCTACACCTTC.

The chain links TRBV7-3 to TRBJ2-1; TRBD2 might be the D (7 bases). The CDR3 totals 16 residues. Germline values: CDR1 SGHTA, CDR2 FQGTGA. With 5 bases removed from V and 7 bases from J, the gap between germline ends came to 21 bases. The CDR3 region has the DNA TGTGCCAGCAGCCCTGGGGAGGGACAAAAGTGGAATGAGCAGTTCTTC. Translating gives CASSPGEGQKWNEQFF.

The V call is TRBV4-1, the J call TRBJ1-6, with D maybe TRBD1 (5 bases). From germline, CDR1 is MGHRA and CDR2 YSYEKL. This CDR3 has 16 residues. V was pared by 0 bases and J by 9 bases, with 15 bases between. CDR3 nucleotide sequence: TGCGCCAGCAGCCAAGAAGGGGTTGCCGGCACTTCACCCCTCCACTTT. Translated, it gives CASSQEGVAGTSPLHF.

This chain links TRBV7-2 with TRBJ1-1; D is undetermined. Per the germline V gene, CDR1 is SGHTA and CDR2 is FQGNSA. This CDR3 spans 15 amino acids. Trimming left V 3 bases short and J 0 bases short, with 11 bases between. The chain's CDR3 is CASSFIWTLNTEAFF. In DNA form, the CDR3 reads TGTGCCAGCAGCTTCATTTGGACTCTGAACACTGAAGCTTTCTTT.

The chain links TRBV4-1 to TRBJ2-7; TRBD2 matches at 9 bases. This CDR3 is 15 amino acids long. The germline V gene encodes CDR1 MGHRA and CDR2 YSYEKL. The J segment lost 6 bases and the V segment lost 1 base, leaving 7 bases of the junction unmatched. CDR3 sequence (DNA): TGCGCCAGCAGCCAAGGGGCGGGAGGGCCCCTCGAGCAGTACTTC. Amino acid sequence: CASSQGAGGPLEQYF.

This clone was seen a few times. This chain uses TRBV18 with TRBJ1-2; the D gene is possibly TRBD1 (5 bases). The germline V gene has CDR1 KGHSH and CDR2 LQKENI. This CDR3 contains 13 residues. Between the trimmed V and J ends, which lost 4 bases and 3 bases, there was a span of 9 bases. CDR3 residues: CASSQGPYYGYTF. The CDR3 DNA is TGTGCCAGCTCACAGGGGCCCTACTATGGCTACACCTTC.

The chain's CDR3 is CASSTDIHNEQFF. The CDR3 DNA sequence: TGTGCCAGCAGCACCGACATACACAATGAGCAGTTCTTC. The chain uses TRBV5-6 and TRBJ2-1; no reliable D call. V was shortened by 4 bases and J by 5 bases, with 10 bases between the two germline ends. Germline assignment: CDR1 SGHDT and CDR2 YYEEEE. This CDR3 has 13 residues.

The table lists this clone with a count of one. The chain has TRBV2 and TRBJ2-7; 9 bases align to TRBD1. The CDR3 sequence is 15 residues long. Looked up from germline, CDR1 is SNHLY and CDR2 is FYNNEI. After removal of 0 bases from V and 5 bases from J, the junction contained 5 bases not matched to a gene. The CDR3: CASSEAGTGINEQYF. The CDR3 DNA reads as TGTGCCAGCAGTGAAGCAGGGACAGGGATCAACGAGCAGTACTTC.

The chain is built from TRBV12-5 and TRBJ2-1; D ambiguous. The CDR3 sequence is 11 residues long. Germline CDR1 LGHNT, CDR2 FRNRAP. V was clipped by 3 bases and J by 10 bases, with 7 bases between them. CDR3 bases: TGTGCTAGTGGTTTTCTGAGCGAGCAGTTCTTC. It is translated as CASGFLSEQFF.

This clone was counted a few times. The chain links TRBV7-8 to TRBJ1-5; D remains ambiguous. The ends were cut back, 6 bases at V and 1 base at J, with 13 bases in the middle. CDR1 SGHVS and CDR2 FQNEAQ come from the germline V gene. The CDR3 is 15 amino acids. The CDR3 DNA sequence: TGTGCCAGCAGTCCACTCGACACCAGCAATCAGCCCCAGCATTTT. Its protein product is CASSPLDTSNQPQHF.

The chain recombines TRBV11-3 with TRBJ2-5, with a tentative D call TRBD1 (5 bases). Germline loops: CDR1 SGHNT, CDR2 YENEEA. The CDR3 covers 13 residues. V lost 5 bases, J lost 0 bases, and 7 bases lay in between. In DNA form, the CDR3 reads TGTGCCAGCAGCAGGGGTAACCAAGAGACCCAGTACTTC. It codes for CASSRGNQETQYF. The full variable domain, rest sourced from reference TRBV11-3 and TRBJ2-5, is EAGVVQSPRYKIIEKKQPVAFWCNPISGHNTLYWYLQNLGQGPELLIRYENEEAVDDSQLPKDRFSAERLKGVDSTLKIQPAELGDSAVYLCASSRGNQETQYFGPGTRLLVL.

The rearrangement links TRBV28 to TRBJ2-1; D perhaps matches TRBD1 (5 bases). Germline V lookup: CDR1 MDHEN, CDR2 SYDVKM. The V gene lost 3 bases and the J gene lost 3 bases, with 12 bases spanning the gap. The CDR3 extends over 15 amino acids. CDR3 in amino acids: CASSFPGLNYNEQFF. DNA of the CDR3: TGTGCCAGCAGTTTCCCAGGGTTGAACTACAATGAGCAGTTCTTC.